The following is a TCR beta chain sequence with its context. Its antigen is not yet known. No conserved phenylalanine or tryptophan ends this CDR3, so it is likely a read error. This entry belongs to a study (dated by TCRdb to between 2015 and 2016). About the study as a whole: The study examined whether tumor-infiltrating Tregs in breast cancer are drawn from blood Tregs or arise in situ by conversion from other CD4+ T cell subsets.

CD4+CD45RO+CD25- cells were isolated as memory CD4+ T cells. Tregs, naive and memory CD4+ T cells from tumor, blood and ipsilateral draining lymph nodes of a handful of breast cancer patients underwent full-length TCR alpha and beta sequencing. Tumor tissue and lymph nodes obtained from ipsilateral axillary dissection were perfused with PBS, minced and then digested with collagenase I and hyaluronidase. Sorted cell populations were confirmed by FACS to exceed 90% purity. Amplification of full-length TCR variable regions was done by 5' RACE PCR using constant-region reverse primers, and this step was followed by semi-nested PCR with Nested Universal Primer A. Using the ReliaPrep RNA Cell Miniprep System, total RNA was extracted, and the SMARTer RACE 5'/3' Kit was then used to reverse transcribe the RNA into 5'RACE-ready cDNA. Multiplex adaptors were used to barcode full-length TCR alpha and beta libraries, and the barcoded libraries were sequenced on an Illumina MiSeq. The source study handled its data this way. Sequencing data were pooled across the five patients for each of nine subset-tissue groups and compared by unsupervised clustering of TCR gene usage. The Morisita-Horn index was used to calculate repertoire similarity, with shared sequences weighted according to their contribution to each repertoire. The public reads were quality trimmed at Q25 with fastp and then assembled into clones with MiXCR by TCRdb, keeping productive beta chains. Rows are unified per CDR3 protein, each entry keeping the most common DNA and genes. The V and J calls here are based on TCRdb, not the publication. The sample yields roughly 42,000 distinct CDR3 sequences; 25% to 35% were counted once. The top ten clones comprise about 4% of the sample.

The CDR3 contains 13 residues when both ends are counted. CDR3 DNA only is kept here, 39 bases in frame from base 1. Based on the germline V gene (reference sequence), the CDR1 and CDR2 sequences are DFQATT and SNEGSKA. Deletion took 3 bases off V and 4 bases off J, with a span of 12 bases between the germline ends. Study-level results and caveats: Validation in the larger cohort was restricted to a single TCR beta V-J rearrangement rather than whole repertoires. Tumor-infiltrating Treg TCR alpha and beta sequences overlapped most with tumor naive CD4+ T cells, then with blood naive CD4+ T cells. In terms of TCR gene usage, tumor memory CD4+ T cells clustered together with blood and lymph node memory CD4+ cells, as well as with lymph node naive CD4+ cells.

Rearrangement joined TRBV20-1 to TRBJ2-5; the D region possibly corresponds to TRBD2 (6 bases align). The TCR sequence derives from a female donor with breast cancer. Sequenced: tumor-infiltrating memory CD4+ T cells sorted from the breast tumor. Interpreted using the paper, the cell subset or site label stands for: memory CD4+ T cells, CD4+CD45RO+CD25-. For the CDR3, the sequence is CSASGSRRETQYL. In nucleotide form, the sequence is TGCAGTGCTAGCGGGAGCCGTCGAGAGACCCAGTACCTC.